This T cell receptor beta chain appears in the sequencing data of a study of T cell responses to AZD1222 COVID-19 vaccine. The repertoire was sequenced with immunoSEQ multiplex PCR; TCRdb's copy has only in-frame clones and lacks some. Of over 85,000 clones in the sample, roughly 92% were seen once. Germline CDR1 SGHRS, CDR2 YFSETQ. This CDR3 contains 12 residues. The V end was cut by 4 bases, the J end by 4 bases, with 6 bases between. In its sample, this clone was seen once. This receptor was identified in an adult who received the AZD1222 COVID-19 vaccine. Sequences were derived from peripheral blood, sampled 28 days after the second AZD1222 dose. This rearrangement joins TRBV5-1 to TRBJ1-3; D uncertain. In nucleotides, the CDR3 is TGCGCCAGCAGCGCTGAGGGAAACACCATATATTTT. This gives the protein CASSAEGNTIYF.